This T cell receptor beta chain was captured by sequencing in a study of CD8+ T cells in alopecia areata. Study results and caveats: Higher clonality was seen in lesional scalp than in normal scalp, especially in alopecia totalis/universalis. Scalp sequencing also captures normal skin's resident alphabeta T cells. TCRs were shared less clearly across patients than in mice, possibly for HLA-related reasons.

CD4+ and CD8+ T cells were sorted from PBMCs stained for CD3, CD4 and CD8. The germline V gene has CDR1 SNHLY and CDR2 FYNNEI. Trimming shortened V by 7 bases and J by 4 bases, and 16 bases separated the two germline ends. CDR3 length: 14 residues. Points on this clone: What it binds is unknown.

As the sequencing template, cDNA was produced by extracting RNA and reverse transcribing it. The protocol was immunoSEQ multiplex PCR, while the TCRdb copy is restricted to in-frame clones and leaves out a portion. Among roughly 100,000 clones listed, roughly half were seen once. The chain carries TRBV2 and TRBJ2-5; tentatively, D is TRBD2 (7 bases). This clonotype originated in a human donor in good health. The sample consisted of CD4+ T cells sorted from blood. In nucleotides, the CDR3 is TGTGCCAGCATTTGGGGGGGCTGGTCAGAGACCCAGTACTTC. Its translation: CASIWGGWSETQYF.